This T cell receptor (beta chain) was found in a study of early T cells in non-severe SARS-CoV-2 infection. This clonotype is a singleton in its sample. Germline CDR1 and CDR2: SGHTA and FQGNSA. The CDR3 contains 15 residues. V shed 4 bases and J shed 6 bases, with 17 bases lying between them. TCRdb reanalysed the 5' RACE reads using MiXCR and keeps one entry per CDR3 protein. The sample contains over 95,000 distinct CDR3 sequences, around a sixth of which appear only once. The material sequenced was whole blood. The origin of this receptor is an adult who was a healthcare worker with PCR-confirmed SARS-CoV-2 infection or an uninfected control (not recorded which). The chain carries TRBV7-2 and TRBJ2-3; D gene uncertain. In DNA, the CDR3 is TGTGCCAGCAGCTACTACACGGTAACCCGGGATACGCAGTATTTT. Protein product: CASSYYTVTRDTQYF.